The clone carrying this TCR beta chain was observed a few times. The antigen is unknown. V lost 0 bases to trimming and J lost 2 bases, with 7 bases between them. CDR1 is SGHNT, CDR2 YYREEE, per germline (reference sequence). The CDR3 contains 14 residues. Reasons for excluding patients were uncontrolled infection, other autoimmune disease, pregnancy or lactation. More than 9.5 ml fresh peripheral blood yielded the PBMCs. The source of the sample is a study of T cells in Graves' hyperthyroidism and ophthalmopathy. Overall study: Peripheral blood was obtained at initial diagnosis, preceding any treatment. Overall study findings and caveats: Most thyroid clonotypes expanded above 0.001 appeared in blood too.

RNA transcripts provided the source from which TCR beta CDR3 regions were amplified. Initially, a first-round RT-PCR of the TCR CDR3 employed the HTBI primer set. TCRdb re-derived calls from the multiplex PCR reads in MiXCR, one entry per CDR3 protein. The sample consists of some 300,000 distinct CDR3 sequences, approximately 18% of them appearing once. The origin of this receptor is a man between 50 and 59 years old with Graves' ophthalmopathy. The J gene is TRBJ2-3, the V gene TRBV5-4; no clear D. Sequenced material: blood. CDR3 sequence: CASSLDRDTDTQYF. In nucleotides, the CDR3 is TGTGCCAGCAGCTTGGATAGGGACACAGATACGCAGTATTTT.